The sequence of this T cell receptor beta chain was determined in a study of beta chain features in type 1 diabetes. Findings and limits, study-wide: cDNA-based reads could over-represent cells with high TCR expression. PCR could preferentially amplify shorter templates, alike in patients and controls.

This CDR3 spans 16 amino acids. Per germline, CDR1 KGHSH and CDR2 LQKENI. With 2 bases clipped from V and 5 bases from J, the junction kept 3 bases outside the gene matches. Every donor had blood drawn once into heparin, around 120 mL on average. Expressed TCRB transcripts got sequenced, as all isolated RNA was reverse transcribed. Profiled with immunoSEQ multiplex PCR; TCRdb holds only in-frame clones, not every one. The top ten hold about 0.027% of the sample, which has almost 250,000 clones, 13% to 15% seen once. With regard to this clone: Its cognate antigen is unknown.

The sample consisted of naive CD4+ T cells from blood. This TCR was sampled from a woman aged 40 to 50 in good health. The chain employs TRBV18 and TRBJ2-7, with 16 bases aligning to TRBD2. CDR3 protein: CASSPGTSGGAHEQYF. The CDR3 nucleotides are TGTGCCAGCTCACCAGGGACTAGCGGGGGGGCCCACGAGCAGTACTTC.